Listed here are 5 T cell receptor beta chains from one sample, sequenced in a study of shared clonotypes between healthy human individuals. Generated by immunoSEQ multiplex PCR, the TCRdb table keeps only in-frame clones and is missing some. The sample contains around 500,000 clones, roughly 77% of which appear only once. Sequencing was done on a sample of PBMCs. These receptors came from a woman aged 35 to 49 in good health. Some clones in this sample may be carry-over from other donors' samples.

This clone has a handful of counts. The V gene is TRBV28, the J gene TRBJ1-1; D ambiguous. Germline CDR1 is MDHEN and CDR2 is SYDVKM. The V gene lost 6 bases and the J gene lost 4 bases, with 12 bases spanning the gap. CDR3 length: 13 residues. As DNA, the CDR3 is TGTGCCAGCAGCCCGACGGCCATCACTGAAGCTTTCTTT. Encoded protein: CASSPTAITEAFF.

The chain has TRBV7-2 and TRBJ2-3; 10 nucleotides line up with TRBD2. Germline V gives CDR1 SGHTA, CDR2 FQGNSA. The J segment lost 2 bases and the V segment lost 3 bases, leaving 11 bases of the junction unmatched. This CDR3 has 18 amino acids. The CDR3 loop reads CASSLGAASGSYTDTQYF. As DNA, the CDR3 is TGTGCCAGCAGCTTGGGGGCGGCTAGCGGGAGCTACACAGATACGCAGTATTTT.

The chain joins TRBV6-4 to TRBJ2-5; D is undetermined. The J call may be mistaken, given a closer DNA end match to TRBJ2-7. This CDR3 region has 9 residues. CDR1 and CDR2 (germline): MRHNA, SNTAGT. The CDR3 reads CARDYEQYF. The CDR3 DNA reads TGTGCCAGGGACTACGAGCAGTACTTC.

This clone was counted a single time. J is TRBJ1-1 and V is TRBV5-4, with D unclear. Between the trimmed V and J ends, which lost 1 base and 0 bases, there was a span of 4 bases. This CDR3 is 13 amino acids long. CDR1 is SGHNT, CDR2 YYREEE, per germline (reference sequence). The CDR3 loop is CASSLHVNTEAFF. For the CDR3, the DNA is TGTGCCAGCAGCTTGCATGTGAACACTGAAGCTTTCTTT.

V gene TRBV11-2 combines with J gene TRBJ2-5; 7 nucleotides match TRBD1. CDR1 SGHAT and CDR2 FQNNGV come from the germline V gene. Trimming took 7 bases from V and 4 from J; bases not matched to a gene: 3. This CDR3 is built from 12 residues. The CDR3 DNA follows: TGTGCCAGCACCACAGGGGCAGAGACCCAGTACTTC. This sequence encodes CASTTGAETQYF.